Following are 26 T cell receptor beta chains from one sample sequenced in a study of blood T cell repertoires in COVID-19. Here immunoSEQ multiplex PCR was the method, and the copy in TCRdb shows in-frame clones only, minus some. Among 260,000 or so clones, less than 85% were seen once, and the ten largest hold about 2.7%. The sequencing input was PBMCs or T cells enriched from blood (not recorded which). These receptors originate from a woman aged 45 to 65 who had recovered from COVID-19.

CDR3 amino acids: CASSVATLEGSGELFF. DNA for the CDR3: TGTGCCAGCAGCGTAGCTACATTAGAGGGCTCCGGGGAGCTGTTTTTT. The chain is built from TRBV9 and TRBJ2-2; maybe TRBD2 (5 bases). This CDR3 spans 16 amino acids. CDR1 and CDR2 (germline): SGDLS, YYNGEE. V was shortened by 0 bases and J by 6 bases, with 15 bases between the two germline ends.

The chain is built from TRBV18 and TRBJ1-2, with D possibly being TRBD1 (5 bases). The germline V gene has CDR1 KGHSH and CDR2 LQKENI. V lost 3 bases, J lost 4 bases, and 12 bases lay in between. The CDR3 totals 14 residues. The CDR3, as DNA: TGTGCCAGCTCACCTGGGGGGGTTGTCTATGGCTACACCTTC. It yields the protein CASSPGGVVYGYTF.

V is TRBV5-1 and J is TRBJ2-6; D is unclear. The CDR3 contains 14 residues. V lost 7 bases, J lost 0 bases, and 8 bases lay in between. Germline V CDR1 and CDR2: SGHRS, YFSETQ. CDR3 in amino acids: CASREASGANVLTF. The CDR3 DNA reads TGCGCCAGCCGCGAGGCCTCTGGGGCCAACGTCCTGACTTTC.

This sequence joins TRBV6-5 and TRBJ2-2; 10 positions agree with TRBD1. This CDR3 has 16 residues. The V segment lost 4 bases and the J segment 1 base; nucleotides outside the gene matches: 3. Germline CDR1 MNHEY, CDR2 SVGAGI. In DNA, the CDR3 is TGTGCCAGCAGTTTGAGGGACAGGGGGAACACCGGGGAGCTGTTTTTT. Encoded protein: CASSLRDRGNTGELFF.

The chain is built from TRBV7-8 and TRBJ2-7, with TRBD1 matching over 7 bases. Germline CDR1 reads SGHVS; CDR2 reads FQNEAQ. This CDR3 spans 17 amino acids. V was clipped by 2 bases and J by 7 bases; unmatched bases: 17. In DNA form, the CDR3 reads TGTGCCAGCAGCTTATTCCCGACCGGGACAGTCATCCGGGAGCAGTACTTC. This codes for CASSLFPTGTVIREQYF. Complete variable domain (other parts from reference TRBV7-8 and TRBJ2-7): GAGVSQSPRYKVAKRGQDVALRCDPISGHVSLFWYQQALGQGPEFLTYFQNEAQLDKSGLPSDRFFAERPEGSVSTLKIQRTQQEDSAVYLCASSLFPTGTVIREQYFGPGTRLTVT.

This clone was observed a few times. The CDR3 reads CSVRTANEQFF. CDR3 bases: TGCAGCGTCCGGACAGCCAATGAGCAGTTCTTC. This chain joins TRBV29-1 and TRBJ2-1; D is perhaps TRBD1 (6 bases). V lost 6 bases and J 6 bases, leaving 9 bases between the germline ends. The CDR3 has 11 amino acids. The germline V gene encodes CDR1 SQVTM and CDR2 ANQGSEA.

This rearrangement joins TRBV5-1 to TRBJ1-2; 9 positions match TRBD1. After removal of 2 bases from V and 2 bases from J, the junction contained 4 bases not matched to a gene. The CDR3 runs 15 residues. CDR1 is SGHRS, CDR2 YFSETQ, per germline. DNA of the CDR3: TGCGCCAGCAGCTTCGGGGACAGGGAGAACTATGGCTACACCTTC. Its protein is CASSFGDRENYGYTF. Full variable domain (rest looked up from reference TRBV5-1 and TRBJ1-2): KAGVTQTPRYLIKTRGQQVTLSCSPISGHRSVSWYQQTPGQGLQFLFEYFSETQRNKGNFPGRFSGRQFSNSRSEMNVSTLELGDSALYLCASSFGDRENYGYTFGSGTRLTVV.

V is TRBV11-2 and J is TRBJ2-7; the match to TRBD2 covers 9 bases. The germline V gene has CDR1 SGHAT and CDR2 FQNNGV. V trimming: 5 bases; J trimming: 0 bases; junction bases outside the gene matches: 11. This CDR3 region has 17 residues. CDR3 coding DNA: TGTGCCAGCAGCAAATATAGCGGGGGCTTAAGCTCCTACGAGCAGTACTTC. This encodes CASSKYSGGLSSYEQYF. Using reference TRBV11-2 and TRBJ2-7 for the parts outside the CDR3, the full variable domain is EAGVAQSPRYKIIEKRQSVAFWCNPISGHATLYWYQQILGQGPKLLIQFQNNGVVDDSQLPKDRFSAERLKGVDSTLKIQPAKLEDSAVYLCASSKYSGGLSSYEQYFGPGTRLTVT.

The chain joins TRBV7-9 to TRBJ1-3; the D is unclear. Germline-derived CDR1 and CDR2 are SEHNR and FQNEAQ (reference sequence). Trimming removed 5 bases at V and 0 bases at J, with 5 bases between. CDR3 length: 13 residues. CDR3 in DNA: TGTGCCAGCAGCCCTCTCTCTGGAAACACCATATATTTT. Translated: CASSPLSGNTIYF.

V is TRBV7-2 and J is TRBJ1-1, with TRBD1 matching 7 bases. The CDR3 is made up of 13 amino acids. Germline loops: CDR1 SGHTA, CDR2 FQGNSA. Trimming cost V 6 bases and J 5 bases; bases outside gene matches: 6. The CDR3 DNA reads as TGTGCCAGCAGAGTTACAGGGGAAACTGAAGCTTTCTTT. This gives the protein CASRVTGETEAFF. Supplemented by reference TRBV7-2 and TRBJ1-1, the full variable domain reads GAGVSQSPSNKVTEKGKDVELRCDPISGHTALYWYRQSLGQGLEFLIYFQGNSAPDKSGLPSDRFSAERTGGSVSTLTIQRTQQEDSAVYLCASRVTGETEAFFGQGTRLTVV.

The chain employs TRBV6-5 and TRBJ1-5; possible D gene TRBD1, 6 bases. The V end was cut by 6 bases, the J end by 8 bases, with 14 bases between. Germline V CDR1 and CDR2: MNHEY, SVGAGI. CDR3 length: 13 amino acids. The CDR3 loop is CASSRTGLEPQHF. The DNA for the CDR3 is TGTGCCAGCAGCCGCACAGGGTTAGAGCCCCAGCATTTT.

The chain links TRBV27 to TRBJ1-4; D uncertain. Germline assignment: CDR1 MNHEY and CDR2 SMNVEV (reference sequence). V lost 10 bases to trimming and J lost 0 bases, with 15 bases between them. CDR3 length: 15 residues. The CDR3 nucleotides read TGTGCCATCCTGAGAGGCTTTGCAACTAATGAAAAACTGTTTTTT. Translation: CAILRGFATNEKLFF.

The rearrangement links TRBV4-3 to TRBJ2-7; no definite D call. The V gene's germline CDR1 is LGHNA and CDR2 YSLEER. V was shortened by 4 bases and J by 0 bases, with 13 bases between the two germline ends. This CDR3 spans 15 amino acids. DNA of the CDR3: TGCGCCAGCAGCCCGAATCCTTTGAGCTCCTACGAGCAGTACTTC. Translated, it gives CASSPNPLSSYEQYF.

The chain has TRBV7-9 and TRBJ2-5; possibly TRBD1 for D (6 bases). This CDR3 region has 14 residues. CDR1 and CDR2 (germline): SEHNR, FQNEAQ (reference sequence). The germline V and J ends were trimmed by 3 bases and 0 bases, with 8 bases remaining between them. CDR3 sequence reads: CASSFRDNQETQYF. CDR3 bases: TGTGCCAGCAGCTTCCGGGACAACCAAGAGACCCAGTACTTC.

The CDR3 here is CASSQRLAGDQETQYF. The DNA for the CDR3 is TGCGCCAGCAGCCAGCGACTAGCGGGGGACCAAGAGACCCAGTACTTC. The chain joins TRBV4-3 to TRBJ2-5, with 12 nucleotides matching TRBD2. The CDR3 sequence is 16 residues long. Germline CDR1 reads LGHNA; CDR2 reads YSLEER. V lost 3 bases, J lost 0 bases, and 2 bases stayed unmatched.

The rearrangement uses TRBV19 and TRBJ2-3; 9 nucleotides align to TRBD1. V was clipped by 6 bases and J by 4 bases; unmatched bases: 11. CDR1 is LNHDA and CDR2 is SQIVND in the germline V gene (reference sequence). CDR3 length: 16 residues. The CDR3 coding sequence is TGTGCCAGTAGAGGAGCCGGGACAGGGTATTCAGATACGCAGTATTTT. The encoded protein is CASRGAGTGYSDTQYF.

The table lists this clone with a few counts. The V call is TRBV7-9, the J call TRBJ1-2, with 7 bases lining up with TRBD1. Per the germline V gene, CDR1 is SEHNR and CDR2 is FQNEAQ (reference sequence). V lost 4 bases, J lost 4 bases, and 9 bases stayed unmatched. The CDR3 extends over 15 amino acids. In DNA form, the CDR3 reads TGTGCCAGCAGCTCGGGACAGTCAGGTCGCTATGGCTACACCTTC. Translated: CASSSGQSGRYGYTF.

The chain carries TRBV9 and TRBJ2-5; 14 bases map to TRBD2. CDR1 and CDR2 (germline): SGDLS, YYNGEE. The CDR3 is 17 amino acids. The J segment lost 2 bases and the V segment lost 2 bases, leaving 5 bases of the junction unmatched. The CDR3 spells CASSVLGLAGAQETQYF. CDR3 sequence (DNA): TGTGCCAGCAGCGTCTTGGGACTAGCGGGGGCTCAAGAGACCCAGTACTTC. Together with reference TRBV9 and TRBJ2-5, the CDR3 gives the full variable domain: DSGVTQTPKHLITATGQRVTLRCSPRSGDLSVYWYQQSLDQGLQFLIQYYNGEERAKGNILERFSAQQFPDLHSELNLSSLELGDSALYFCASSVLGLAGAQETQYFGPGTRLLVL.

This clone appeared a few times. V usage is TRBV7-3 and J usage is TRBJ1-4; 8 nucleotides agree with TRBD1. The CDR3 contains 13 residues. CDR1 SGHTA and CDR2 FQGTGA come from the germline V gene. V was pared by 4 bases and J by 10 bases, with 5 bases of the junction left unmatched. CDR3 DNA sequence: TGTGCCAGCAGCTCCACAGGGGGAGGAAAACTGTTTTTT. This sequence encodes CASSSTGGGKLFF. The full variable domain, rest sourced from reference TRBV7-3 and TRBJ1-4, is GAGVSQTPSNKVTEKGKYVELRCDPISGHTALYWYRQSLGQGPEFLIYFQGTGAADDSGLPNDRFFAVRPEGSVSTLKIQRTERGDSAVYLCASSSTGGGKLFFGSGTQLSVL.

This clone has more than one count but fewer than ten. This chain links TRBV7-9 with TRBJ1-5; perhaps TRBD1 as D (5 bases). The CDR3 extends over 12 amino acids. The V end lost 5 bases, the J end lost 7 bases, and 9 bases lay between the germline ends. The germline CDR1 and CDR2 sequences are SEHNR and FQNEAQ (reference sequence). DNA of the CDR3: TGTGCCAGCAGCGTACAGGAGCAGCCCCAGCATTTT. Protein product: CASSVQEQPQHF.

The J gene is TRBJ2-4, the V gene TRBV4-1; D remains ambiguous. This CDR3 is 13 amino acids long. From germline, CDR1 is MGHRA and CDR2 YSYEKL. V dropped 0 bases and J dropped 8 bases, with 8 bases sitting between them. CDR3: CASSQDRRDIQYF. The CDR3 nucleotides read TGCGCCAGCAGCCAAGATCGCCGGGACATTCAGTACTTC.

J is TRBJ2-5 and V is TRBV5-6, with a tentative D call TRBD1 (5 bases). This CDR3 is 13 amino acids long. Germline V lookup: CDR1 SGHDT, CDR2 YYEEEE. Trimming left V 4 bases short and J 4 bases short, with 11 bases between. Here the CDR3 DNA reads TGTGCCAGCAGCCTAGGGGTCAGAGAGACCCAGTACTTC. It specifies CASSLGVRETQYF.

This chain joins TRBV4-1 and TRBJ1-1; D unresolved. Germline assignment: CDR1 MGHRA and CDR2 YSYEKL. This CDR3 spans 15 amino acids. The V gene lost 2 bases and the J gene lost 3 bases, with 13 bases spanning the gap. The CDR3 sequence is CASSQIPRLHTEAFF. CDR3 coding DNA: TGCGCCAGCAGCCAAATTCCCAGGTTGCACACTGAAGCTTTCTTT.

The chain recombines TRBV21-1 with TRBJ1-2. TRBV21-1 is shown as a pseudogene. The CDR3 has 12 amino acids. The chain's CDR3 is CASSNRSLGYTF. In DNA, the CDR3 is TGTGCCAGCAGCAATCGGTCCTTAGGCTACACCTTC.

J is TRBJ1-1 and V is TRBV11-3; D not certain. V lost 5 bases, J lost 4 bases, and 14 bases lay in between. The germline V gene encodes CDR1 SGHNT and CDR2 YENEEA. The CDR3 is 14 residues long. CDR3 sequence (DNA): TGTGCCAGCAGCCCCAGGACGGGATCCACTGAAGCTTTCTTT. Its protein is CASSPRTGSTEAFF.

This chain uses TRBV19 with TRBJ1-5; TRBD1 matches at 8 bases. The CDR3 runs to 15 residues. Germline V gene data show CDR1 as LNHDA and CDR2 as SQIVND (reference sequence). Unmatched junction bases numbered 10, after V lost 6 bases and J lost 6 bases. As DNA, the CDR3 is TGTGCCAGTAGACTACAGGGGGAAGTGGGTCAGCCCCAGCATTTT. Its translation: CASRLQGEVGQPQHF.